Each of the 8 T cell receptor beta chains below was sequenced from the same sample in a study of blood T cell repertoires in COVID-19 (dated by TCRdb to the early 2020s). Receptor libraries were prepared by the immunoSEQ multiplex PCR assay. TCRdb limited this immuneACCESS table to in-frame rearrangements with V and J called. A share of clones is missing; checked studies link under half to unresolved V genes, and the rest is unexplained. The sample table contains tens of thousands of clones; only one count was recorded for 80% to 90% of them. Roughly 15% of the sample belongs to the ten largest clones. The sequencing sample was made of peripheral blood. These receptors originate from a man between 65 and 85 years old with active COVID-19.

This clone has only one observation. The V and J genes are TRBV27 and TRBJ2-7; 10 positions match TRBD1. Trimming cost V 4 bases and J 5 bases; bases outside gene matches: 5. There are 14 residues in the CDR3. The germline gives CDR1 MNHEY, CDR2 SMNVEV (reference sequence). In DNA form, the CDR3 reads TGTGCCAGCAGTTCAAGACAGGGGGCCGACGAGCAGTACTTC. Protein sequence: CASSSRQGADEQYF.

CDR3 coding DNA: TGTGCCAGCAGTTTCCAGGGGGAAACTTATGGCTACACCTTC. Residues: CASSFQGETYGYTF. The chain carries TRBV28 and TRBJ1-2; 7 positions agree with TRBD1. Trimming at V came to 3 bases and at J to 5 bases, leaving 6 bases not matched to a gene. This CDR3 region has 14 residues. The V gene's germline CDR1 is MDHEN and CDR2 SYDVKM.

The chain carries TRBV11-2 and TRBJ1-5; the match to TRBD1 covers 9 bases. V shed 5 bases and J 6 bases; nucleotides not matched to a gene: 14. This CDR3 region has 17 residues. Looked up from germline, CDR1 is SGHAT and CDR2 is FQNNGV. The CDR3 DNA sequence: TGTGCCAGCAGCCCATTGGAATGGGACAGGGAGGTTCAGCCCCAGCATTTT. Protein sequence: CASSPLEWDREVQPQHF.

The V gene is TRBV5-4, the J gene TRBJ1-2; the D gene is possibly TRBD1 (6 bases). This CDR3 comprises 14 residues. CDR1 and CDR2 (germline): SGHNT, YYREEE (reference sequence). Trimming took 3 bases from V and 5 from J, leaving 14 bases between them. The CDR3: CASSSPGHLYGYTF. CDR3 nucleotide sequence: TGTGCCAGCAGCTCACCGGGACACCTATATGGCTACACCTTC.

The gene calls are TRBV5-1 and TRBJ2-2, with a possible D match to TRBD2 (5 bases). This CDR3 is 14 amino acids long. V was clipped by 0 bases and J by 6 bases, with 9 bases between them. The germline V gene has CDR1 SGHRS and CDR2 YFSETQ. This CDR3 is CASSLATRAGELFF. DNA for the CDR3: TGCGCCAGCAGCTTGGCCACTAGGGCCGGGGAGCTGTTTTTT.

As DNA, the CDR3 is TGTGCCAGCAGCGTAGCGACAGGGGCGGCCTACGAGCAGTACTTC. Translated, it gives CASSVATGAAYEQYF. This chain connects TRBV9 to TRBJ2-7; 8 bases are a match to TRBD1. The CDR3 extends over 15 amino acids. The V and J ends lost 0 bases and 2 bases, in that order; junction bases with no gene match: 4. Germline V gene sequence: CDR1 SGDLS, CDR2 YYNGEE.

The rearrangement uses TRBV29-1 and TRBJ2-3; 7 bases match TRBD1. Germline values: CDR1 SQVTM, CDR2 ANQGSEA. V shed 3 bases and J 1 base; nucleotides not matched to a gene: 4. The CDR3 contains 14 residues. CDR3 sequence (DNA): TGCAGCGTTGAGCGTGGACAGGGCACAGATACGCAGTATTTT. It is translated as CSVERGQGTDTQYF.

This chain links TRBV7-9 with TRBJ2-6; maybe TRBD1 (6 bases). CDR1 SEHNR and CDR2 FQNEAQ come from the germline V gene (reference sequence). This CDR3 has 18 residues. V was trimmed by 3 bases and J by 3 bases, leaving 18 bases between them. The CDR3 here is CASSFGGLGGFGANVLTF. The CDR3 region has the DNA TGTGCCAGCAGCTTCGGTGGTTTAGGGGGATTTGGGGCCAACGTCCTGACTTTC. Full variable domain (rest looked up from reference TRBV7-9 and TRBJ2-6): DTGVSQNPRHKITKRGQNVTFRCDPISEHNRLYWYRQTLGQGPEFLTYFQNEAQLEKSRLLSDRFSAERPKGSFSTLEIQRTEQGDSAMYLCASSFGGLGGFGANVLTFGAGSRLTVL.